This entry lists 29 T cell receptor beta chains sequenced from one sample in a study of cytomegalovirus exposure and HLA in healthy donors. A multiplex PCR was run with 60 Vbeta primers and 13 Jbeta primers. Clones were sequenced by immunoSEQ multiplex PCR, and TCRdb holds only the in-frame ones, with some missing. The sample lists fewer than 100,000 clones, roughly 75% occurring once. The sample taken for sequencing was PBMCs. Receptors originate from a woman aged 55-70 years in good health and CMV-seronegative.

This clone appeared a few times. The chain has TRBV9 and TRBJ1-2; 9 bases are a match to TRBD1. V dropped 4 bases and J dropped 8; count of bases not matched to a gene: 15. The CDR3 has 16 amino acids. Germline V CDR1 and CDR2: SGDLS, YYNGEE. CDR3 DNA: TGTGCCAGCAGCCCCCCGGGACAGGGTATCCGGACGGGCTACACCTTC. Its protein product is CASSPPGQGIRTGYTF.

The CDR3 protein is CASSRGGQSNYGYTF. The CDR3 DNA sequence: TGTGCCAGCAGCAGGGGTGGACAGTCTAACTATGGCTACACCTTC. The V call is TRBV5-5, the J call TRBJ1-2; D is possibly TRBD1 (6 bases). The CDR3 has 15 amino acids. From germline, CDR1 is SGHKS and CDR2 YYEKEE (reference sequence). V shed 4 bases and J shed 0 bases, with 13 bases lying between them.

This clone has only a few counts. The J gene is TRBJ2-1, the V gene TRBV7-9; TRBD2 matches 7 bases. Germline trimming cut 5 bases from V and 5 bases from J; bases unmatched to any gene: 12. Per the germline V gene, CDR1 is SEHNR and CDR2 is FQNEAQ (reference sequence). CDR3 length: 16 amino acids. CDR3 loop: CASSHPLAGEHNEQFF. The CDR3 DNA is TGTGCCAGCAGCCATCCCTTGGCGGGAGAACACAATGAGCAGTTCTTC.

The chain is built from TRBV10-3 and TRBJ2-2, with 7 bases fitting TRBD1. This CDR3 spans 15 amino acids. J lost 6 bases, V lost 5 bases, and 9 bases had no gene match. CDR1 and CDR2 from the germline V gene are ENHRY and SYGVKD. The CDR3 loop reads CAISSATGRAGELFF. The CDR3 DNA sequence: TGTGCCATCAGTTCGGCGACAGGGCGGGCCGGGGAGCTGTTTTTT.

This clone appeared a single time. The rearrangement joins TRBV5-1 to TRBJ1-1; D call uncertain. This CDR3 has 16 residues. Germline V gives CDR1 SGHRS, CDR2 YFSETQ. The germline V and J ends were trimmed by 0 bases and 1 base, with 13 bases remaining between them. The CDR3 sequence is CASSLDPGYKNTEAFF. CDR3 DNA: TGCGCCAGCAGCTTGGATCCAGGTTATAAGAACACTGAAGCTTTCTTT.

The rearrangement links TRBV10-2 to TRBJ1-1; D is unclear. Germline assignment: CDR1 WSHSY and CDR2 SAAADI. Trimming pared 2 bases from V and 2 bases from J, leaving 9 bases between. CDR3 length: 14 residues. This chain's CDR3 is CASSEVSGNTEAFF. The CDR3 DNA sequence: TGCGCCAGCAGTGAGGTCTCGGGAAACACTGAAGCTTTCTTT.

This clone turned up a few times. The genes are TRBV5-8 and TRBJ1-1; TRBD1 matches 7 bases. Germline V gene data show CDR1 as SGHTS and CDR2 as YDEGEE. Trimming took 6 bases from V and 0 from J; bases not matched to a gene: 5. The CDR3 runs to 14 residues. Written as DNA, the CDR3 is TGTGCCAGCATCCCACAGGGGTTGAACACTGAAGCTTTCTTT. Amino acids: CASIPQGLNTEAFF.

V is TRBV15 and J is TRBJ2-7, with 7 bases lining up with TRBD1. Per the germline V gene, CDR1 is LNHNV and CDR2 is YYDKDF (reference sequence). This CDR3 has 16 amino acids. The V and J ends lost 3 bases and 1 base, in that order; junction bases with no gene match: 9. In DNA, the CDR3 is TGTGCCACCAGCAGCTGGGACAGCAACCTATCCTACGAGCAGTACTTC. It translates to CATSSWDSNLSYEQYF.

The chain has TRBV6-1 and TRBJ2-6; D call uncertain. Trimming left V 9 bases short and J 0 bases short, with 12 bases between. CDR1 and CDR2 from the germline V gene are MNHNS and SASEGT. CDR3 size: 15 residues. The CDR3 sequence: CASGGFGSGANVLTF. In DNA, the CDR3 is TGTGCCAGTGGCGGATTTGGCTCTGGGGCCAACGTCCTGACTTTC.

CDR3 amino acids: CASSSQGLRNQPQHF. CDR3 nucleotides: TGTGCCAGCAGCTCCCAGGGGCTCCGCAATCAGCCCCAGCATTTT. The chain is built from TRBV7-8 and TRBJ1-5, with TRBD1 as a possible D gene (6 bases). Trimming stripped 4 bases from V and 2 bases from J, with 12 bases between. Germline V gene data show CDR1 as SGHVS and CDR2 as FQNEAQ. CDR3 length: 15 amino acids.

The V call is TRBV30, the J call TRBJ1-2, with D unresolved. Germline V gene data show CDR1 as GTSNPN and CDR2 as SVGIG (reference sequence). The CDR3 runs 13 residues. The V end was cut by 0 bases, the J end by 7 bases, with 12 bases between. The DNA of the CDR3 is TGTGCCTGGAGTGTTGAACTAAAGCTTGGCTACACCTTC. It specifies CAWSVELKLGYTF.

Regarding this clone: Distinct nucleotide sequences in the sample also encode this CDR3. The chain couples TRBV6-5 to TRBJ2-7, with D possibly being TRBD2 (6 bases). Germline V gives CDR1 MNHEY, CDR2 SVGAGI. V lost 4 bases, J lost 3 bases, and 10 bases lay in between. This CDR3 contains 13 residues. DNA of the CDR3: TGTGCCAGCAGTTTCCCCGGGAGCTACGAGCAGTACTTC. This encodes CASSFPGSYEQYF.

This clone appeared a single time. CDR3 region: CASKNRGRGREKLFF. CDR3 DNA sequence: TGTGCCAGCAAAAACAGGGGCCGCGGAAGGGAAAAACTGTTTTTT. This sequence joins TRBV28 and TRBJ1-4; TRBD1 matches 7 bases. The V segment lost 7 bases and the J segment 8 bases; nucleotides outside the gene matches: 13. Germline CDR1 reads MDHEN; CDR2 reads SYDVKM. The CDR3 is made up of 15 amino acids.

This chain joins TRBV6-1 and TRBJ2-1; D gene unclear. Trimming took off 3 bases at V and 6 bases at J, with 9 bases between the two ends. Germline V CDR1 and CDR2: MNHNS, SASEGT. The CDR3 consists of 13 residues. Written as DNA, the CDR3 is TGTGCCAGCAGTGATTTACAGAGCAATGAGCAGTTCTTC. Its protein is CASSDLQSNEQFF.

The chain is built from TRBV7-2 and TRBJ1-6, with a tentative D call TRBD1 (5 bases). CDR1 is SGHTA and CDR2 is FQGNSA in the germline V gene. CDR3 length: 18 amino acids. The germline V and J ends were trimmed by 5 bases and 1 base, with 18 bases remaining between them. In DNA form, the CDR3 reads TGTGCCAGCAGCACGGCCACCCTCGGGGGGTCCTATAATTCACCCCTCCACTTT. Amino acid sequence: CASSTATLGGSYNSPLHF.

The rearrangement uses TRBV7-9 and TRBJ1-3, with D hard to call. V shed 0 bases and J shed 0 bases, with 9 bases lying between them. Per germline, CDR1 SEHNR and CDR2 FQNEAQ (reference sequence). The CDR3 has 16 residues. CDR3 DNA sequence: TGTGCCAGCAGCTTAGCCGCCTATAACTCTGGAAACACCATATATTTT. Encoded protein: CASSLAAYNSGNTIYF.

The chain combines TRBV27 with TRBJ2-2; D unclear. Trimming cost V 3 bases and J 0 bases, with 11 bases left between them. This CDR3 contains 16 residues. Germline-derived CDR1 and CDR2 are MNHEY and SMNVEV (reference sequence). This CDR3 reads CASSFRRSTNTGELFF. The CDR3 nucleotides read TGTGCCAGCAGTTTCCGGCGGTCAACGAACACCGGGGAGCTGTTTTTT.

The V call is TRBV5-6, the J call TRBJ2-2; 7 nucleotides match TRBD1. This CDR3 has 14 residues. V lost 0 bases to trimming and J lost 8 bases; unmatched junction nucleotides: 4. The V gene's germline CDR1 is SGHDT and CDR2 YYEEEE. CDR3 sequence (DNA): TGTGCCAGCAGCTTGGACAGGGGTCAGGGGGAGCTGTTTTTT. Its translation: CASSLDRGQGELFF.

This chain links TRBV18 with TRBJ1-1; possible D gene TRBD1, 5 bases. The V gene's germline CDR1 is KGHSH and CDR2 LQKENI. This CDR3 spans 11 amino acids. Trimming stripped 6 bases from V and 7 bases from J, with 9 bases between. This CDR3 is CASSLTGEAFF. The CDR3 coding sequence is TGTGCCAGCTCGCTCACAGGTGAAGCTTTCTTT.

This clone has just a few counts. The chain combines TRBV2 with TRBJ1-5; 7 positions match TRBD1. This CDR3 comprises 14 residues. The germline CDR1 and CDR2 sequences are SNHLY and FYNNEI. The V and J ends lost 7 bases and 4 bases, in that order; junction bases with no gene match: 7. The CDR3 nucleotides are TGTGCCAGCACGGAGACAGGGAGTAATCAGCCCCAGCATTTT. Its translation: CASTETGSNQPQHF.

The chain carries TRBV2 and TRBJ2-7; D not resolved. This CDR3 contains 13 residues. The V and J ends lost 3 bases and 3 bases respectively, with 9 bases between them. Germline CDR1 SNHLY, CDR2 FYNNEI. CDR3 residues: CASSDPVHYEQYF. For the CDR3, the DNA is TGTGCCAGCAGTGATCCAGTACACTACGAGCAGTACTTC. The full variable domain, in which reference TRBV2 and TRBJ2-7 provide the parts outside the CDR3, is EPEVTQTPSHQVTQMGQEVILRCVPISNHLYFYWYRQILGQKVEFLVSFYNNEISEKSEIFDDQFSVERPDGSNFTLKIRSTKLEDSAMYFCASSDPVHYEQYFGPGTRLTVT.

This clone has a handful of counts. This chain connects TRBV6-7 to TRBJ2-2, with TRBD1 matching 7 bases. TRBV6-7 is marked as an open reading frame, function uncertain. V dropped 8 bases and J dropped 5; count of bases not matched to a gene: 8. The CDR3 extends over 14 amino acids. CDR3 protein: CASPTGQRTGELFF. For the CDR3, the DNA is TGTGCCAGCCCTACGGGACAGCGAACCGGGGAGCTGTTTTTT.

The chain joins TRBV30 to TRBJ2-4, with 7 bases fitting TRBD2. The CDR3 has 17 amino acids. CDR1 is GTSNPN, CDR2 SVGIG, per germline (reference sequence). V trimming: 2 bases; J trimming: 0 bases; junction bases outside the gene matches: 10. The DNA for the CDR3 is TGTGCCTGGAGTACGCCGGGACTACCGCTAGCCAAAAACATTCAGTACTTC. This encodes CAWSTPGLPLAKNIQYF.

The sample holds one count of this clone. This sequence joins TRBV7-6 and TRBJ1-2, with 8 bases lining up with TRBD1. There are 18 residues in the CDR3. The junction had 14 bases not matched to a gene; V was cut back by 5 bases and J by 0 bases. From germline, CDR1 is SGHVS and CDR2 FNYEAQ. Here the CDR3 DNA reads TGTGCCAGCAGCCCAGGCGGCGGGACAGGCCACCCTAACTATGGCTACACCTTC. Its translation is CASSPGGGTGHPNYGYTF.

The chain recombines TRBV7-9 with TRBJ2-7; TRBD2 agrees at 7 bases. J lost 0 bases, V lost 4 bases, and 9 bases had no gene match. The germline gives CDR1 SEHNR, CDR2 FQNEAQ (reference sequence). The CDR3 covers 16 residues. The CDR3 protein is CASSSRGRGFSYEQYF. In DNA form, the CDR3 reads TGTGCCAGCAGCTCCCGCGGGCGGGGGTTCTCCTACGAGCAGTACTTC.

This clone was counted a single time. The chain carries TRBV9 and TRBJ2-7; D may be TRBD1 (6 bases). The V gene's germline CDR1 is SGDLS and CDR2 YYNGEE. V dropped 2 bases and J dropped 5 bases, with 14 bases sitting between them. The CDR3 has 14 amino acids. The CDR3 DNA reads as TGTGCCAGCAGCGTGTCTGGGACACCGAACGAGCAGTACTTC. This gives the protein CASSVSGTPNEQYF.

This chain joins TRBV29-1 and TRBJ1-1; D gene unclear. Germline lookup yields CDR1 SQVTM and CDR2 ANQGSEA. With 6 bases removed from V and 0 bases from J, the gap between germline ends came to 8 bases. CDR3 length: 12 amino acids. In DNA, the CDR3 is TGCAGCGTGAGCCCCGTGAACACTGAAGCTTTCTTT. It yields the protein CSVSPVNTEAFF.

The genes are TRBV5-1 and TRBJ2-1; 9 bases fit TRBD2. Losses at the gene ends were 5 bases for V and 3 bases for J; bases not matched to a gene: 3. There are 14 residues in the CDR3. Germline values: CDR1 SGHRS, CDR2 YFSETQ. The CDR3 coding sequence is TGCGCCAGCAGTTCTAGCGGGAACTACAATGAGCAGTTCTTC. Its protein product is CASSSSGNYNEQFF.

The chain carries TRBV10-3 and TRBJ2-1, with TRBD2 matching over 9 bases. The germline V gene has CDR1 ENHRY and CDR2 SYGVKD. Trimming took 7 bases from V and 5 from J; bases not matched to a gene: 12. This CDR3 contains 16 residues. This CDR3 reads CAITASGILRNNEQFF. The CDR3 DNA reads as TGTGCCATCACGGCTAGCGGGATCCTTCGGAACAATGAGCAGTTCTTC.